Following are 20 T cell receptor beta chains from one sample sequenced in a study of T cell repertoires in cytomegalovirus infection. The antigens for these receptors are not known. TCRdb passed the reads through MiXCR, listing each CDR3 protein once. This table holds 750,000 to 900,000 distinct CDR3 sequences, roughly 29% found once. The sample consisted of cultured CD8+ T cells from PBMCs, taken from culture after CMV antigen stimulation. These receptors were collected from a human donor in good health (CMV status not recorded). Some clones in this sample may be carry-over from other donors' samples.

The gene calls are TRBV9 and TRBJ2-5; TRBD1 or TRBD2 may be the D gene (5 bases each). This CDR3 has 14 residues. Germline values: CDR1 SGDLS, CDR2 YYNGEE. Between the trimmed V and J ends, which lost 3 bases and 2 bases, there was a span of 11 bases. CDR3 bases: TGTGCCAGCAGCGAGGGACGCTGGCAAGAGACCCAGTACTTC. This encodes CASSEGRWQETQYF.

J is TRBJ1-5 and V is TRBV12-5; a weak D match, TRBD1 (6 bases). In germline, CDR1 is LGHNT, CDR2 FRNRAP. The CDR3 contains 15 residues. Deletions cut 1 base from V and 8 bases from J, with 15 bases between. CDR3 sequence reads: CASGLAIRGAEPQHF. In nucleotides, the CDR3 is TGTGCTAGTGGTTTGGCTATCAGGGGTGCGGAGCCCCAGCATTTT.

The genes are TRBV2 and TRBJ1-2, with TRBD1 matching 12 bases. V gave up 6 bases and J gave up 7 bases; unmatched junction bases: 9. The CDR3 runs to 15 residues. Germline CDR1 and CDR2: SNHLY and FYNNEI. The CDR3 nucleotides read TGTGCCAGCAGGGGACAGGGGGCCGGGGTGTTTGGCTACACCTTC. Translating gives CASRGQGAGVFGYTF.

This clonotype was seen more than once but under ten times. Here the CDR3 reads CATSAAGSGSSYNSPLHF. In DNA form, the CDR3 reads TGTGCCACCAGTGCCGCGGGTTCTGGGAGCTCCTATAATTCACCCCTCCACTTT. This sequence joins TRBV24-1 and TRBJ1-6; D call uncertain. Trimming shortened V by 5 bases and J by 0 bases, and 16 bases separated the two germline ends. This CDR3 region has 18 residues. Germline V lookup: CDR1 KGHDR, CDR2 SFDVKD.

This clonotype was counted ten times or more. This rearrangement joins TRBV7-6 to TRBJ2-1, with 9 bases lining up with TRBD1. The CDR3 runs 16 residues. Unmatched junction bases numbered 5, after V lost 1 base and J lost 4 bases. Germline CDR1 SGHVS, CDR2 FNYEAQ. CDR3 nucleotide sequence: TGTGCCAGCAGCTTAGTGGGACAGGGTTTGTACAATGAGCAGTTCTTC. Translating gives CASSLVGQGLYNEQFF.

V gene TRBV7-8 combines with J gene TRBJ2-7; a weak D match, TRBD1 (5 bases). CDR1 is SGHVS and CDR2 is FQNEAQ in the germline V gene. V lost 6 bases, J lost 2 bases, and 11 bases lay in between. The CDR3 sequence is 13 residues long. The CDR3 DNA sequence: TGTGCCAGCAGTCGCAGGGTTACCTACGAGCAGTACTTC. It specifies CASSRRVTYEQYF.

This chain uses TRBV6-6 with TRBJ1-1, with 9 bases matching TRBD1. This CDR3 comprises 16 residues. Germline V gene lookup returns CDR1 MNHNY and CDR2 SVGAGI (reference sequence). Trimming took 3 bases from V and 1 from J; bases not matched to a gene: 6. DNA of the CDR3: TGTGCCAGCAGTTATGGGACAGGGTCGGGGAACACTGAAGCTTTCTTT. Amino acids: CASSYGTGSGNTEAFF.

This clonotype has more than one count but fewer than ten. Here the CDR3 reads CASSATGQARNYGYTF. The CDR3 DNA reads as TGTGCCAGCAGCGCGACGGGACAGGCTCGAAACTATGGCTACACCTTC. V gene TRBV7-8 combines with J gene TRBJ1-2; 8 bases line up with TRBD1. V lost 5 bases and J lost 2; bases outside the gene matches: 10. Per the germline V gene, CDR1 is SGHVS and CDR2 is FQNEAQ. The CDR3 consists of 16 residues.

Notes on this clonotype: Since the CDR3 does not end with the conserved phenylalanine or tryptophan, this likely comes from a read error. The rearrangement uses TRBV11-2 and TRBJ2-1, with 7 bases that match TRBD1. CDR1 is SGHAT, CDR2 FQNNGV, per germline. The CDR3 runs 15 residues. After removal of 3 bases from V and 4 bases from J, the junction contained 6 bases not matched to a gene. The CDR3 loop reads CASSFLGQKYNEQFL. The CDR3 DNA reads TGTGCCAGCAGCTTTCTGGGACAGAAATACAATGAGCAGTTCCTC.

This clonotype was detected only a few times. The genes are TRBV29-1 and TRBJ1-2; 7 positions agree with TRBD1. Germline loops: CDR1 SQVTM, CDR2 ANQGSEA. J gave up 9 bases and V 5 bases, and 9 bases lay outside the gene matches. The CDR3 sequence is 12 residues long. The CDR3 loop reads CSVQTGTLSYTF. The CDR3 coding sequence is TGCAGCGTTCAGACAGGGACCTTAAGCTACACCTTC.

V and J are TRBV5-1 and TRBJ1-1, with TRBD1 matching over 7 bases. Trimming at V came to 4 bases and at J to 6 bases, leaving 9 bases not matched to a gene. CDR1 and CDR2 from the germline V gene are SGHRS and YFSETQ. CDR3 length: 14 residues. The CDR3 sequence: CASSPRGGSAEAFF. DNA of the CDR3: TGCGCCAGCAGCCCCAGGGGGGGGTCGGCTGAAGCTTTCTTT.

This clonotype was counted at least ten times. This rearrangement joins TRBV7-9 to TRBJ1-1, with unresolved D. The germline V and J ends were trimmed by 1 base and 2 bases, with 11 bases remaining between them. CDR1 is SEHNR, CDR2 FQNEAQ, per germline (reference sequence). The CDR3 is 15 amino acids. DNA for the CDR3: TGTGCCAGCAGCTTAGGCAATACGGTCAACACTGAAGCTTTCTTT. This gives the protein CASSLGNTVNTEAFF. Full variable domain (missing parts from reference TRBV7-9 and TRBJ1-1): DTGVSQNPRHKITKRGQNVTFRCDPISEHNRLYWYRQTLGQGPEFLTYFQNEAQLEKSRLLSDRFSAERPKGSFSTLEIQRTEQGDSAMYLCASSLGNTVNTEAFFGQGTRLTVV.

This clonotype was seen many times. The rearrangement uses TRBV7-6 and TRBJ2-2; 14 nucleotides align to TRBD2. The V gene end was trimmed by 5 bases and the J gene end by 7 bases; junction bases not matched to a gene: 15. Germline V gene data show CDR1 as SGHVS and CDR2 as FNYEAQ. This CDR3 region has 19 residues. The CDR3 loop is CASSQGLAGDLLTNGELFF. CDR3 nucleotide sequence: TGTGCCAGCAGCCAGGGACTAGCGGGGGATCTTTTGACGAACGGGGAGCTGTTTTTT.

This clonotype was counted between two and nine times. The CDR3 here is CASSYGTGLNTEAFF. As DNA, the CDR3 is TGTGCCAGCAGCTACGGGACAGGGCTGAACACTGAAGCTTTCTTT. The V and J genes are TRBV7-9 and TRBJ1-1, with 9 bases lining up with TRBD1. CDR3 size: 15 residues. CDR1 and CDR2 from the germline V gene are SEHNR and FQNEAQ (reference sequence). The ends lost 4 bases at V and 0 bases at J; junction bases unmatched: 3. Full variable domain (missing parts from reference TRBV7-9 and TRBJ1-1): DTGVSQNPRHKITKRGQNVTFRCDPISEHNRLYWYRQTLGQGPEFLTYFQNEAQLEKSRLLSDRFSAERPKGSFSTLEIQRTEQGDSAMYLCASSYGTGLNTEAFFGQGTRLTVV.

This clonotype was recorded once. The V call is TRBV29-1, the J call TRBJ1-2; D is unclear. There are 11 residues in the CDR3. Germline-derived CDR1 and CDR2 are SQVTM and ANQGSEA. The V gene lost 5 bases and the J gene lost 8 bases, with 12 bases spanning the gap. The CDR3 spells CSVPRNGGYTF. In nucleotides, the CDR3 is TGCAGCGTTCCCCGAAATGGAGGCTACACCTTC.

The V call is TRBV19, the J call TRBJ2-3, with 7 bases matching TRBD1. Germline trimming cut 5 bases from V and 2 bases from J; bases unmatched to any gene: 7. CDR3 size: 15 residues. The V gene's germline CDR1 is LNHDA and CDR2 SQIVND (reference sequence). CDR3 nucleotide sequence: TGTGCCAGTAGTCCGCGAGGGGGCCCCACAGATACGCAGTATTTT. Protein sequence: CASSPRGGPTDTQYF. The full variable domain, its missing parts supplied by reference TRBV19 and TRBJ2-3, is DGGITQSPKYLFRKEGQNVTLSCEQNLNHDAMYWYRQDPGQGLRLIYYSQIVNDFQKGDIAEGYSVSREKKESFPLTVTSAQKNPTAFYLCASSPRGGPTDTQYFGPGTRLTVL.

V and J are TRBV3-1 and TRBJ2-3; D might be TRBD2 (5 bases). V was trimmed by 4 bases and J by 9 bases, leaving 20 bases between them. The CDR3 length is 15 residues. Germline CDR1 and CDR2: LGHDT and YNNKEL (reference sequence). CDR3 loop: CASSPDWGRGGTQYF. CDR3 in DNA: TGTGCCAGCAGCCCCGACTGGGGTAGAGGCGGGACGCAGTATTTT.

The V call is TRBV2, the J call TRBJ2-7; TRBD1 aligns across 11 bases. This CDR3 spans 14 amino acids. Germline CDR1 reads SNHLY; CDR2 reads FYNNEI. J lost 4 bases, V lost 7 bases, and 6 bases had no gene match. CDR3 sequence (DNA): TGTGCCAGCAAACCGGGACAGGGGGTTTACGAGCAGTACGTC. Its translation: CASKPGQGVYEQYV.

The gene calls are TRBV27 and TRBJ1-2, with no clear D. Germline CDR1 and CDR2: MNHEY and SMNVEV (reference sequence). The germline V and J ends were trimmed by 5 bases and 4 bases, with 26 bases remaining between them. CDR3 size: 18 residues. The CDR3 DNA is TGTGCCAGCAGTCCTTCTGAAGGAGTTGATGGAACACTCTATGGCTACACCTTC. Its translation: CASSPSEGVDGTLYGYTF.

This clonotype was observed a handful of times. The rearrangement links TRBV27 to TRBJ2-2; D possibly corresponds to TRBD2 (6 bases). Germline lookup yields CDR1 MNHEY and CDR2 SMNVEV (reference sequence). V was cut by 5 bases and J by 4 bases, with 14 bases left in between. This CDR3 spans 15 amino acids. The DNA for the CDR3 is TGTGCCAGCAGTCCTTTGGGGGGAGGCACCGGGGAGCTGTTTTTT. Residues: CASSPLGGGTGELFF.